The following is a T cell receptor (beta chain) sequence with its context. This sample was included in a study of blood T cell repertoires in COVID-19. Overall study context: PBMCs, B-cell-depleted T cells, or T cells provided the cDNA or gDNA that made up the material.

The CDR3 is 16 amino acids. Germline-derived CDR1 and CDR2 are KGHSH and LQKENI. V was clipped by 0 bases and J by 5 bases; unmatched bases: 5. Source study methods: Reference gene primer amplification yielded estimated nucleated cell counts. Generated by immunoSEQ multiplex PCR, the TCRdb table keeps only in-frame clones and is missing some. V and J calls and clone size come straight from that table; D and trimming were deduced from the DNA. This sample has 250,000 to 350,000 clones; roughly 90% occur once, and the top ten carry under 5%. This receptor was obtained from a woman in her forties or fifties with active or convalescent COVID-19. Specimen: peripheral blood. The chain employs TRBV18 and TRBJ2-5; TRBD2 agrees at 11 bases. The CDR3 loop is CASSPPGLAGGETQYF. The DNA of the CDR3 is TGTGCCAGCTCACCACCAGGACTAGCGGGTGGTGAGACCCAGTACTTC.